This TCR beta chain was documented in a study of shared T cell receptors in the human thymus. The V gene end was trimmed by 5 bases and the J gene end by 0 bases; junction bases not matched to a gene: 7. Germline assignment: CDR1 SGHTA and CDR2 FQGNSA. The CDR3 is 17 amino acids. Clones were read by immunoSEQ multiplex PCR, and TCRdb kept only the in-frame ones, dropping some. The table records about 710,000 clones, around 87% of them present only once. The same sample was also studied in work on human thymus T cells. That source adds: Donation came from healthy Finnish infants having corrective surgery for congenital heart defects. Corrective cardiac surgery supplied the resected thymus tissue. Gene usage for V and J segments appeared biased in thymic and blood repertoires. Related work found strong thymic repertoire overlap between unrelated individuals.

The TCR comes from a boy in the first two years of life with a congenital heart defect. The V call is TRBV7-2, the J call TRBJ2-6, with 7 bases identical to TRBD1. Sequences were obtained from thymocytes. CDR3 bases: TGTGCCAGCAGCCCAACGGGACAGAGCTCTGGGGCCAACGTCCTGACTTTC. It is translated as CASSPTGQSSGANVLTF.